The clone carrying this T cell receptor (beta chain) showed up just a few times. Its antigen is currently unknown. These data are taken from a study of cytotoxic CD8 clonotypes in ibrutinib-treated CLL. Study at large: IGHV unmutated roughly 18; relapsed/refractory around twelve; treatment-naive approximately 15.

Using immunoSEQ multiplex PCR, the repertoire was profiled, and TCRdb retains in-frame clones only, with some absent. Of 76,000 or so clones in the sample, approximately 87% were seen once. Study-level points and caveats: Private clonotypes, not public ones, expanded at ibrutinib response.

This clonotype originated in a human donor with chronic lymphocytic leukemia. Specimen: PBMCs, collected after 24 months of ibrutinib treatment.

The CDR3 nucleotides are TGCGCCAGCAGCTTGGCAGGAGATGGCTACACCTTC. This codes for CASSLAGDGYTF. The V gene is TRBV5-1, the J gene TRBJ1-2, with unresolved D. CDR1 SGHRS and CDR2 YFSETQ come from the germline V gene. The CDR3 consists of 12 residues. V was pared by 0 bases and J by 6 bases, with 6 bases between.